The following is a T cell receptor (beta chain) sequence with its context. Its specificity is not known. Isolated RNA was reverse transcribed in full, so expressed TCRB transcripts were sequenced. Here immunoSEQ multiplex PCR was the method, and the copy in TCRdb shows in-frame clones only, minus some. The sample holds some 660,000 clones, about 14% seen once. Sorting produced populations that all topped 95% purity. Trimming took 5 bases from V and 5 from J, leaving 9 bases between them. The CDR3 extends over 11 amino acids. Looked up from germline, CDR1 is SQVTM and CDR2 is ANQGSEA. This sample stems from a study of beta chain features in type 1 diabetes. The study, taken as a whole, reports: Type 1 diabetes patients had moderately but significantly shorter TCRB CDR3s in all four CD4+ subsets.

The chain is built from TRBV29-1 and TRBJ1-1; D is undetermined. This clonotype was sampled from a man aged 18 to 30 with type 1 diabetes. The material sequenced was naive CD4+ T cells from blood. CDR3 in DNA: TGCAGCGTTCACGGCTGGACTGAAGCTTTCTTT. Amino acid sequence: CSVHGWTEAFF.